This TCR beta chain stems from a study of blood T cell repertoires in COVID-19. On the study more broadly: The United States, Italy and Spain were the sources of the acute and convalescent COVID-19 samples.

The trim removed 4 bases at V and 2 bases at J, leaving 3 bases unmatched. This CDR3 is built from 14 residues. Germline CDR1 and CDR2: MNHEY and SVGAGI. In the authors' methods: Amplification with reference gene primers provided the estimates of nucleated cell counts. Method: immunoSEQ multiplex PCR; TCRdb's copy keeps in-frame clones and lacks some. The V and J calls and the clone size are those of that table, but D and trimming were determined from the DNA. Altogether hundreds of thousands of clones are present, roughly 88% being singletons, with the ten largest covering almost 1.5%. Sequencing used peripheral blood. This clonotype was obtained from a young woman with active or convalescent COVID-19. The rearrangement uses TRBV6-5 and TRBJ2-7; 9 positions match TRBD1. CDR3 sequence: CASSSTGGTYEQYF. CDR3 DNA: TGTGCCAGCAGTTCCACAGGGGGCACCTACGAGCAGTACTTC.